The 28 T cell receptor beta chains listed next were all sequenced from one sample in a study of T cell changes during pregnancy in multiple sclerosis. The repertoire was sequenced with immunoSEQ multiplex PCR; TCRdb's copy has only in-frame clones and lacks some. Seen here are approximately 40,000 clones, more than 85% observed once, and the top ten hold just over 5.5%. The sequences come from CD8+ T cells from peripheral blood mononuclear cells, collected in the third trimester of pregnancy. These receptors all stem from a female donor with multiple sclerosis, enrolled in a pregnancy study.

The chain joins TRBV6-1 to TRBJ2-2, with 8 bases matching TRBD2. CDR1 is MNHNS, CDR2 SASEGT, per germline. Trimming at V came to 8 bases and at J to 4 bases, leaving 9 bases not matched to a gene. The CDR3 covers 15 residues. The CDR3 coding sequence is TGTGCCAGCGAGGTTGAAGCGGGAGTCACCGGGGAGCTGTTTTTT. Translated: CASEVEAGVTGELFF.

The chain recombines TRBV5-3 with TRBJ1-2; D perhaps matches TRBD1 (5 bases). TRBV5-3 is placed among ORFs of uncertain function. The CDR3 is 13 amino acids. V was shortened by 3 bases and J by 4 bases, with 10 bases between the two germline ends. CDR3 in DNA: TGTGCCAGAAGCTCCGGGGGGTCCTATGGCTACACCTTC. As protein: CARSSGGSYGYTF.

The chain links TRBV5-6 to TRBJ2-3; D might be TRBD1 (6 bases). Trimming took off 2 bases at V and 0 bases at J, with 10 bases between the two ends. The CDR3 runs to 15 residues. Germline V gives CDR1 SGHDT, CDR2 YYEEEE. This chain's CDR3 is CASSFWQGSTDTQYF. CDR3 in DNA: TGTGCCAGCAGCTTTTGGCAGGGGAGCACAGATACGCAGTATTTT. The complete variable domain, with remaining parts taken from reference TRBV5-6 and TRBJ2-3, reads DAGVTQSPTHLIKTRGQQVTLRCSPKSGHDTVSWYQQALGQGPQFIFQYYEEEERQRGNFPDRFSGHQFPNYSSELNVNALLLGDSALYLCASSFWQGSTDTQYFGPGTRLTVL.

This clone was counted a single time. The chain links TRBV6-4 to TRBJ2-3; 10 positions match TRBD2. Looked up from germline, CDR1 is MRHNA and CDR2 is SNTAGT. V was clipped by 2 bases and J by 2 bases; unmatched bases: 1. The CDR3 has 15 amino acids. The CDR3 DNA reads TGTGCCAGCAGTGACAGCGGGAGGGTCACAGATACGCAGTATTTT. This encodes CASSDSGRVTDTQYF.

The chain links TRBV4-2 to TRBJ1-4, with D tentatively TRBD1 (6 bases). Looked up from germline, CDR1 is LGHNA and CDR2 is YNFKEQ. The V end was cut by 3 bases, the J end by 7 bases, with 15 bases between. The CDR3 is 15 amino acids. The CDR3 coding sequence is TGTGCCAGCAGCCAGGAAAACAGGGTCGGTGAAAAACTGTTTTTT. It codes for CASSQENRVGEKLFF.

V and J are TRBV7-9 and TRBJ2-3, with TRBD1 as a possible D gene (5 bases). V lost 0 bases, J lost 0 bases, and 13 bases lay in between. This CDR3 is built from 17 residues. Looked up from germline, CDR1 is SEHNR and CDR2 is FQNEAQ (reference sequence). The CDR3 spells CASSLAWGGASTDTQYF. CDR3 nucleotides: TGTGCCAGCAGCTTAGCGTGGGGCGGAGCTAGCACAGATACGCAGTATTTT.

This chain joins TRBV11-1 and TRBJ1-5, with D unclear. This CDR3 region has 16 residues. The germline gives CDR1 SGHAT, CDR2 FQDESV (reference sequence). V was cut by 3 bases and J by 2 bases, with 14 bases left in between. The CDR3 loop reads CASSFCSRRGNQPQHF. CDR3 DNA sequence: TGTGCCAGCAGCTTCTGTTCTAGGAGAGGCAATCAGCCCCAGCATTTT. The full variable domain, rest sourced from reference TRBV11-1 and TRBJ1-5, is EAEVAQSPRYKITEKSQAVAFWCDPISGHATLYWYRQILGQGPELLVQFQDESVVDDSQLPKDRFSAERLKGVDSTLKIQPAELGDSAMYLCASSFCSRRGNQPQHFGDGTRLSIL.

The J gene is TRBJ1-1, the V gene TRBV7-3, with TRBD1 as a possible D gene (6 bases). Germline V gives CDR1 SGHTA, CDR2 FQGTGA. The CDR3 length is 14 residues. Trimming pared 3 bases from V and 3 bases from J, leaving 11 bases between. CDR3 nucleotides: TGTGCCAGCAGCTTGGGCGGGGGCGACACTGAAGCTTTCTTT. Amino acid sequence: CASSLGGGDTEAFF.

The V gene is TRBV6-6, the J gene TRBJ2-5, with unresolved D. The CDR3 contains 11 residues. Trimming took off 7 bases at V and 3 bases at J, with 6 bases between the two ends. The germline CDR1 and CDR2 sequences are MNHNY and SVGAGI (reference sequence). The CDR3, as DNA: TGTGCCAGCACCACTAAAGAGACCCAGTACTTC. Translation: CASTTKETQYF.

This clone has a single count. This sequence joins TRBV4-3 and TRBJ1-3, with D unclear. Per the germline V gene, CDR1 is LGHNA and CDR2 is YSLEER. This CDR3 region has 16 residues. Trimming left V 5 bases short and J 2 bases short, with 16 bases between. In DNA, the CDR3 is TGCGCCAGCAGCGAGGCAGCGGTACTCCCTGGAAACACCATATATTTT. It translates to CASSEAAVLPGNTIYF.

The V call is TRBV27, the J call TRBJ2-1; maybe TRBD1 (5 bases). CDR1 and CDR2 from the germline V gene are MNHEY and SMNVEV (reference sequence). The ends were cut back, 5 bases at V and 6 bases at J, with 23 bases in the middle. This CDR3 is 17 amino acids long. CDR3 DNA sequence: TGTGCCAGCAGTCCCGGCCCAGTCAGGGAATGGGGCAATGAGCAGTTCTTC. This gives the protein CASSPGPVREWGNEQFF.

This clone is a singleton in its sample. The chain combines TRBV29-1 with TRBJ2-7, with D tentatively TRBD1 (6 bases). The ends were cut back, 7 bases at V and 12 bases at J, with 13 bases in the middle. CDR3 length: 9 amino acids. The V gene's germline CDR1 is SQVTM and CDR2 ANQGSEA. CDR3 loop: CSGGPRGYF. The CDR3 coding sequence is TGCAGCGGGGGGCCTCGCGGGTACTTC.

The rearrangement uses TRBV6-5 and TRBJ2-1; weak D call: TRBD1 (6 bases). V shed 6 bases and J shed 7 bases, with 13 bases lying between them. The CDR3 is 13 residues long. Germline-derived CDR1 and CDR2 are MNHEY and SVGAGI. The CDR3 DNA reads TGTGCCAGCAGCACTCTTACAGGGAATGAGCAGTTCTTC. It codes for CASSTLTGNEQFF.

The rearrangement links TRBV11-2 to TRBJ2-7, with TRBD2 matching over 8 bases. This CDR3 is 12 amino acids long. Germline V lookup: CDR1 SGHAT, CDR2 FQNNGV. V gave up 8 bases and J gave up 6 bases; unmatched junction bases: 6. The CDR3 loop is CASGGLGLEQYF. CDR3 DNA sequence: TGTGCCAGCGGGGGACTAGGGCTCGAGCAGTACTTC. The variable domain in full, completed from reference TRBV11-2 and TRBJ2-7, reads EAGVAQSPRYKIIEKRQSVAFWCNPISGHATLYWYQQILGQGPKLLIQFQNNGVVDDSQLPKDRFSAERLKGVDSTLKIQPAKLEDSAVYLCASGGLGLEQYFGPGTRLTVT.

The rearrangement uses TRBV19 and TRBJ1-2; TRBD1 agrees at 11 bases. There are 14 residues in the CDR3. Germline V gene sequence: CDR1 LNHDA, CDR2 SQIVND (reference sequence). V lost 5 bases and J lost 5; bases outside the gene matches: 4. CDR3 residues: CASSPGQGAYGYTF. The DNA of the CDR3 is TGTGCCAGTAGTCCCGGACAGGGGGCGTATGGCTACACCTTC.

The chain has TRBV5-6 and TRBJ2-3; 10 bases align to TRBD2. The CDR3 spans 15 residues. V shed 3 bases, J shed 2 bases, and the junction held 3 bases outside the gene matches. Looked up from germline, CDR1 is SGHDT and CDR2 is YYEEEE. The DNA of the CDR3 is TGTGCCAGCAGCTCGGGACTAGCGTACACAGATACGCAGTATTTT. Protein product: CASSSGLAYTDTQYF.

This clone was detected only once. This sequence joins TRBV7-9 and TRBJ1-2; D is undetermined. The CDR3 has 13 residues. Trimming removed 0 bases at V and 8 bases at J, with 10 bases between. Germline V gives CDR1 SEHNR, CDR2 FQNEAQ (reference sequence). The CDR3 sequence: CASSLASGRGYTF. DNA for the CDR3: TGTGCCAGCAGCTTAGCATCCGGGAGAGGCTACACCTTC.

J is TRBJ2-7 and V is TRBV4-3; 8 bases line up with TRBD1. V lost 3 bases to trimming and J lost 3 bases; unmatched junction nucleotides: 7. Germline-derived CDR1 and CDR2 are LGHNA and YSLEER. There are 15 residues in the CDR3. CDR3: CASSHDVGTGYEQYF. The CDR3 region has the DNA TGCGCCAGCAGCCATGATGTCGGGACAGGCTACGAGCAGTACTTC.

This clone was recorded only once. The V gene is TRBV14, the J gene TRBJ2-1; 10 bases agree with TRBD2. The CDR3 has 15 amino acids. Per germline, CDR1 SGHDN and CDR2 FVKESK. Losses at the gene ends were 5 bases for V and 8 bases for J; bases not matched to a gene: 9. The CDR3 sequence is CASSVLAGAWDEQFF. CDR3 coding DNA: TGTGCCAGCAGCGTCCTAGCGGGAGCGTGGGATGAGCAGTTCTTC.

CDR3 amino acids: CASTWTSGTDYEQYF. The CDR3 DNA reads as TGCGCCAGCACGTGGACTAGCGGGACCGACTACGAGCAGTACTTC. The chain is built from TRBV5-1 and TRBJ2-7, with 12 bases identical to TRBD2. The length of the CDR3 is 15 residues. Germline-derived CDR1 and CDR2 are SGHRS and YFSETQ. After removal of 6 bases from V and 3 bases from J, the junction contained 7 bases not matched to a gene. Variable domain in full (rest from reference TRBV5-1 and TRBJ2-7): KAGVTQTPRYLIKTRGQQVTLSCSPISGHRSVSWYQQTPGQGLQFLFEYFSETQRNKGNFPGRFSGRQFSNSRSEMNVSTLELGDSALYLCASTWTSGTDYEQYFGPGTRLTVT.

The chain carries TRBV27 and TRBJ2-2; D is uncertain. Germline CDR1 MNHEY, CDR2 SMNVEV (reference sequence). The CDR3 spans 12 residues. V was shortened by 3 bases and J by 6 bases, with 5 bases between the two germline ends. CDR3 in DNA: TGTGCCAGCAGTTTCCCATCCGGGGAGCTGTTTTTT. Its translation is CASSFPSGELFF.

V usage is TRBV21-1 and J usage is TRBJ2-7; the table assigns TRBD2, which was not confirmed against the DNA. TRBV21-1 is a listed pseudogene. This CDR3 comprises 19 residues. The CDR3 is CASSKGRLAGAADSYEQYF. The DNA for the CDR3 is TGTGCCAGCAGCAAAGGGCGACTAGCGGGAGCCGCTGACTCCTACGAGCAGTACTTC.

The chain joins TRBV6-4 to TRBJ2-1; TRBD1 matches at 12 bases. The CDR3 is 16 residues long. Germline assignment: CDR1 MRHNA and CDR2 SNTAGT. Losses at the gene ends were 3 bases for V and 8 bases for J; bases not matched to a gene: 8. CDR3 sequence reads: CASSEAGTGGKDEQFF. Here the CDR3 DNA reads TGTGCCAGCAGTGAGGCCGGGACAGGGGGCAAGGATGAGCAGTTCTTC.

The chain recombines TRBV7-6 with TRBJ2-7; D unresolved. The germline CDR1 and CDR2 sequences are SGHVS and FNYEAQ. CDR3 length: 13 amino acids. V was cut by 5 bases and J by 3 bases, with 11 bases left in between. CDR3 in amino acids: CASSPAPGYEQYF. For the CDR3, the DNA is TGTGCCAGCAGCCCCGCTCCAGGCTACGAGCAGTACTTC.

This CDR3 is CASSQGLAGSTEYEQYF. CDR3 DNA sequence: TGCGCCAGCAGCCAGGGTCTAGCGGGGTCGACAGAATACGAGCAGTACTTC. J is TRBJ2-7 and V is TRBV4-3; 9 bases fit TRBD2. CDR3 length: 17 amino acids. Germline values: CDR1 LGHNA, CDR2 YSLEER. V was pared by 3 bases and J by 4 bases, with 13 bases of the junction left unmatched.

This chain links TRBV14 with TRBJ1-2, with D hard to call. The CDR3 has 13 residues. The V gene lost 5 bases and the J gene lost 2 bases, with 9 bases spanning the gap. CDR1 is SGHDN and CDR2 is FVKESK in the germline V gene. The CDR3 sequence is CASSETPNYGYTF. The CDR3 DNA sequence: TGTGCCAGCAGCGAGACACCGAACTATGGCTACACCTTC.

This clone occurred many times. The chain is built from TRBV6-4 and TRBJ2-3; 10 bases are a match to TRBD2. Germline V gene data show CDR1 as MRHNA and CDR2 as SNTAGT. V lost 1 base to trimming and J lost 3 bases; unmatched junction nucleotides: 1. The CDR3 has 15 residues. The CDR3 reads CASSDLGLATDTQYF. CDR3 nucleotide sequence: TGTGCCAGCAGTGACTTGGGACTAGCGACAGATACGCAGTATTTT.

The chain combines TRBV27 with TRBJ2-5; 7 bases agree with TRBD2. The end of the DNA aligns better with TRBJ2-7, so the J call may be wrong. This CDR3 comprises 16 residues. The germline V gene encodes CDR1 MNHEY and CDR2 SMNVEV (reference sequence). The CDR3, as DNA: TGTGCCAGCAGTTTATGGATATCGACTAGCCCCCACGAGCAGTACTTC. Translation gives CASSLWISTSPHEQYF.